This paragraph covers one T cell receptor (beta chain) sequence. Its cognate antigen is unknown. TCRdb passed the reads through MiXCR, listing each CDR3 protein once. Of more than 250,000 distinct CDR3 sequences listed, around 25% were seen once; the top ten hold 10% to 15%. Germline V gene lookup returns CDR1 MNHEY and CDR2 SVGEGT. The CDR3 covers 12 residues. V lost 8 bases and J 1 base, leaving 5 bases between the germline ends. This entry belongs to a study of T cell repertoires in cytomegalovirus infection. In the study overall: Selection of CMV epitopes for the study included recently identified HLA-C-restricted and well-studied HLA-B-restricted ones. Study-level points and caveats: The ex vivo response was dominated by HLA-C-restricted CMV-specific TCR beta clonotypes.

The sample here was cultured PBMCs, taken from culture after CMV antigen stimulation. The chain joins TRBV6-2 or TRBV6-3 to TRBJ2-2; maybe TRBD2 (5 bases). This receptor was identified in a human donor in good health (CMV status not recorded). Some clones in this sample may be carry-over from other donors' samples. The CDR3 loop is CASGRNTGELFF. The CDR3, as DNA: TGTGCCAGCGGGAGGAACACCGGGGAGCTGTTTTTT.